This T cell receptor (beta chain) stems from a study of blood T cell repertoires in COVID-19 (dated by TCRdb to the early 2020s). About the full investigation: Samples from collaborators originated in the United States, Italy and Spain and spanned both the acute and convalescent phases of COVID-19. The sample metadata nearly always contained a de-identified subject ID, COVID-19 status, age in years and sex. Samples were obtained from the ongoing ImmuneRACE study (first 160 participants) and from some 1,200 subjects provided by 6 global collaborators. Where available, HLA class I and class II types were obtained from metadata supplied by the sample provider rather than from assay-based typing. The repertoires were released in a freely available public database intended as a resource for research on the immune response to SARS-CoV-2. The prospective study material was composed of cDNA or gDNA derived from T cells, B-cell-depleted T cells, or PBMCs. Deeply sampled blood TCRbeta repertoires from subjects exposed to, actively infected with, or recovered from COVID-19 were included in the dataset. The full study reports these points: Clinical and demographic metadata were provided uncurated, with the amount varying by source and participant.

The cysteine opens and the phenylalanine closes a CDR3 of 14 amino acids. The sequence is cut down to CDR3 DNA, 42 bases in frame from base 1. V is trimmed back by 5 bases and J by 2 bases, and the junction contains 5 bases that no gene match accounts for. CDR1 and CDR2, per the germline V gene, are SGHRS and YFSETQ. Turning to this clone: This clone's antigen is unknown. No much larger clonotype is one base removed from it; base qualities were not supplied.

The immunoSEQ Assay, a bias-controlled multiplex PCR, was used to amplify TCRbeta CDR3 regions from genomic DNA. For the original study's pipeline: Nucleated cell counts per sample were estimated from amplification of reference gene primers within the assay. To quantify the absolute abundance of each unique TCRbeta CDR3 rearrangement, sequence reads were collapsed and filtered. For each sample, productive Simpson clonality was calculated by taking the square root of Simpson's diversity index across productive rearrangements. The immuneACCESS repertoire file appears here via TCRdb, limited to in-frame rearrangements. These files lack a portion of the clones; in checked studies, under half of the deficit traces to unresolved V genes, and the cause of the others is not known. V, J and clone size derive from that table, while D and trimming were established from the DNA sequence. This sample has around 340,000 clones in its table, and less than 90% of those were observed once. Clones ranked in the top ten supply roughly 7.2% of the sample.

At one collaborating source in Seattle, patients were enrolled during active infection and were followed longitudinally through the course of disease. Each collaborating institution followed its own protocols to collect whole blood in K2EDTA tubes. For TCRbeta analysis, collaborators shipped samples as frozen whole blood, isolated PBMCs, or DNA extracted from either of those sample types. The specimen was peripheral blood. This sequence originates from a woman aged 60 to 75 with COVID-19, enrolled during active disease. The rearranged chain carries TRBV5-1 and TRBJ2-5, and TRBD2 matches 8 of the central bases. The sequenced DNA: TGCGCCAGCAGAAACGGGGGGGTACAAGAGACCCAGTACTTC. Its protein reads: CASRNGGVQETQYF.